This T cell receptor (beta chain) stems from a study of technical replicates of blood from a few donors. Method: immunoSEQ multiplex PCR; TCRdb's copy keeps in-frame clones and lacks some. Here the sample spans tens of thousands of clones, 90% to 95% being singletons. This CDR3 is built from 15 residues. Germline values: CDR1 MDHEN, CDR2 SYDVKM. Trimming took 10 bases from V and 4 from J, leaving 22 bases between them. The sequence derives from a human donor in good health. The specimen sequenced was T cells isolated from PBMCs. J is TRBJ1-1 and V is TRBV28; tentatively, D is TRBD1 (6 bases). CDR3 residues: CATGAAGEGSTEAFF. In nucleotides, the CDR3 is TGTGCCACAGGGGCGGCAGGGGAGGGAAGCACTGAAGCTTTCTTT.